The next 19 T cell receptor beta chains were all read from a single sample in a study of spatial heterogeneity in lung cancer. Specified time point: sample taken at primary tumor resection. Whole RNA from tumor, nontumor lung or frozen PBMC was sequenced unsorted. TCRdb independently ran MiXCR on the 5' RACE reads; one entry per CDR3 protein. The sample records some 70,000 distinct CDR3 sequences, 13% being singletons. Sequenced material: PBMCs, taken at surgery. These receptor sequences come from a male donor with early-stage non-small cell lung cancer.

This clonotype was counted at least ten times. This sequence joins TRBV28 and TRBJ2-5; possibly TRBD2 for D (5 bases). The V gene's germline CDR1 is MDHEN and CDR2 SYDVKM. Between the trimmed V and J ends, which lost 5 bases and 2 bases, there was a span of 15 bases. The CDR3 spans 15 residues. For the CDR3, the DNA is TGTGCCAGCAGTCCGACCCAAGCGGAGCAAGAGACCCAGTACTTC. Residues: CASSPTQAEQETQYF.

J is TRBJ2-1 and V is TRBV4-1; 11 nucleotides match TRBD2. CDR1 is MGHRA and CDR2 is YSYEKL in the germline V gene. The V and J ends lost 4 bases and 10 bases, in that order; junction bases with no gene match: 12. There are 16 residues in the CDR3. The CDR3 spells CASSPSSGRTLGEQFF. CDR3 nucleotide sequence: TGCGCCAGCAGCCCGTCTAGCGGGAGGACTTTAGGAGAGCAGTTCTTC.

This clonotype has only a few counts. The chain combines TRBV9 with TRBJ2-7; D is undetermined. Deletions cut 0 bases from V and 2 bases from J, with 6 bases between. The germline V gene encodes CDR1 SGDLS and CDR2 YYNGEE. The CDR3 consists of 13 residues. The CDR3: CASSVAPAYEQYF. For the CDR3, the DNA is TGTGCCAGCAGCGTAGCCCCGGCCTACGAGCAGTACTTC.

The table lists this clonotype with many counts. This CDR3 is CASSLPGAGGNEQFF. The CDR3 region has the DNA TGTGCCAGCAGTTTACCTGGAGCGGGGGGGAATGAGCAGTTCTTC. The chain combines TRBV28 with TRBJ2-1; 10 nucleotides align to TRBD2. CDR3 size: 15 residues. The V segment lost 2 bases and the J segment 7 bases; nucleotides outside the gene matches: 5. The germline V gene has CDR1 MDHEN and CDR2 SYDVKM.

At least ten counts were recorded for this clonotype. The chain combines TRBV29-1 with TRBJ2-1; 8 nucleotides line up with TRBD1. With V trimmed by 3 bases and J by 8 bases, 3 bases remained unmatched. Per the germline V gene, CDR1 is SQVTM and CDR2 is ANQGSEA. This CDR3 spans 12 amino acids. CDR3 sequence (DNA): TGCAGCGTTGAGGTGACAGGGGATGAGCAGTTCTTC. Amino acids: CSVEVTGDEQFF.

DNA of the CDR3: TGCGCCAGCAGCTTCGGGGCCCAGGAGACCCAGTACTTC. It codes for CASSFGAQETQYF. This chain connects TRBV5-1 to TRBJ2-5; D possibly matches TRBD1 or TRBD2 (5 bases each). The germline V and J ends were trimmed by 2 bases and 5 bases, with 10 bases remaining between them. Germline values: CDR1 SGHRS, CDR2 YFSETQ. The CDR3 is 13 amino acids. Full variable domain (remainder filled in from reference TRBV5-1 and TRBJ2-5): KAGVTQTPRYLIKTRGQQVTLSCSPISGHRSVSWYQQTPGQGLQFLFEYFSETQRNKGNFPGRFSGRQFSNSRSEMNVSTLELGDSALYLCASSFGAQETQYFGPGTRLLVL.

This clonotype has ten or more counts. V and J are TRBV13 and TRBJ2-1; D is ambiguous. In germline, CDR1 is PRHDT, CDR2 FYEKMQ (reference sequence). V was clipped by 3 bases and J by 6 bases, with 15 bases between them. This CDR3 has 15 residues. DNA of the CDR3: TGTGCCAGCAGCTTCCGTCTAATAGGTGGCAATGAGCAGTTCTTC. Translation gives CASSFRLIGGNEQFF.

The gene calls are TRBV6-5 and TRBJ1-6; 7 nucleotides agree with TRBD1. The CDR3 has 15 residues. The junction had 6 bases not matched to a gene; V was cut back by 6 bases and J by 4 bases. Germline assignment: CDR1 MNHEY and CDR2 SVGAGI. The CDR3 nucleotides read TGTGCCAGCAGACCCGGGACAGCATATAATTCACCCCTCCACTTT. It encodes CASRPGTAYNSPLHF.

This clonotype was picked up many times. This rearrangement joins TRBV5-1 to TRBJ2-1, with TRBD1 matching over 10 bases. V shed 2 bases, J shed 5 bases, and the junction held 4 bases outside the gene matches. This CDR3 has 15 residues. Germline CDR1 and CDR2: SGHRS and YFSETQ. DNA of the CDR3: TGCGCCAGCAGCTTTGGGACAGGGGCGAACAATGAGCAGTTCTTC. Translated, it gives CASSFGTGANNEQFF.

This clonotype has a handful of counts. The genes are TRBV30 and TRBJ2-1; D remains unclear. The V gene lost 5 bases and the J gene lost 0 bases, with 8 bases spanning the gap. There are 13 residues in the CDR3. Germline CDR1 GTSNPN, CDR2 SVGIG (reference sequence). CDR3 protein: CAWEESSYNEQFF. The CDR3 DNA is TGTGCCTGGGAAGAGAGCTCCTACAATGAGCAGTTCTTC.

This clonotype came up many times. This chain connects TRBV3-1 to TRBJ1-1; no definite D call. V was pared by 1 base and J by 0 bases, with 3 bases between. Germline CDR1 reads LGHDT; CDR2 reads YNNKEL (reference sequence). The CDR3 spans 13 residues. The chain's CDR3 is CASSQGMNTEAFF. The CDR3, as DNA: TGTGCCAGCAGCCAAGGTATGAACACTGAAGCTTTCTTT.

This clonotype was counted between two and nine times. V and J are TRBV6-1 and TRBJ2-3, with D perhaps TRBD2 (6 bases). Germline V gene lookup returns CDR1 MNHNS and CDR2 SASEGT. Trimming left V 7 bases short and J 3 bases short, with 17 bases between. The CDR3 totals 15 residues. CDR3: CASTIEHGSTDTQYF. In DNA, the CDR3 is TGTGCCAGCACCATAGAGCACGGGAGTACAGATACGCAGTATTTT.

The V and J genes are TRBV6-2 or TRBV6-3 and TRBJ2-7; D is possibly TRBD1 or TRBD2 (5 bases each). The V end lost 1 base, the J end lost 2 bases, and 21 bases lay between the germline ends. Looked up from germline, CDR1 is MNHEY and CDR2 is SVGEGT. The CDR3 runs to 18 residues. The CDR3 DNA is TGTGCCAGCAGTTACTTCGCGTTAGAGGGGACCGATCCCTACGAGCAGTACTTC. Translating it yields CASSYFALEGTDPYEQYF.

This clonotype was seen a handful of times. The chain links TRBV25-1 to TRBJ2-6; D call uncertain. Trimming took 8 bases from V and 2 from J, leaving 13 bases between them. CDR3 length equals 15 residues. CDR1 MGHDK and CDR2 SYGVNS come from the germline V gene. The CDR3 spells CASGLYSAGANVLTF. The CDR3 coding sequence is TGTGCCAGCGGTTTGTACTCCGCTGGGGCCAACGTCCTGACTTTC.

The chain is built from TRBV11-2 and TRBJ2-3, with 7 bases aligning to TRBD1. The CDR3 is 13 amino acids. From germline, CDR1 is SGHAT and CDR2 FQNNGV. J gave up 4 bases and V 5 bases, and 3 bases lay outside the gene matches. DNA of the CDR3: TGTGCCAGCAGCCCGACAGGGCCAGATACGCAGTATTTT. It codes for CASSPTGPDTQYF.

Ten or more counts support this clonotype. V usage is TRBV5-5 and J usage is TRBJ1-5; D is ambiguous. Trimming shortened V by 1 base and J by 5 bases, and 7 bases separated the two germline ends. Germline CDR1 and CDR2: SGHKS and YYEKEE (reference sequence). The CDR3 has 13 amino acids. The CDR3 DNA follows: TGTGCCAGCAGCTTGTCTCCGGATCAGCCCCAGCATTTT. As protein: CASSLSPDQPQHF. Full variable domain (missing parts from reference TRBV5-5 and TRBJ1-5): DAGVTQSPTHLIKTRGQQVTLRCSPISGHKSVSWYQQVLGQGPQFIFQYYEKEERGRGNFPDRFSARQFPNYSSELNVNALLLGDSALYLCASSLSPDQPQHFGDGTRLSIL.

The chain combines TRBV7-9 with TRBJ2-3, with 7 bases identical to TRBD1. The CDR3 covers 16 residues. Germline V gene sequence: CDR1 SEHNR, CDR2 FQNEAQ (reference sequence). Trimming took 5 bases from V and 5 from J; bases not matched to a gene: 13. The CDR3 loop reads CASSLLNRGLGDTQYF. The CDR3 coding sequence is TGTGCCAGCAGCCTACTTAACAGGGGATTAGGAGATACGCAGTATTTT.

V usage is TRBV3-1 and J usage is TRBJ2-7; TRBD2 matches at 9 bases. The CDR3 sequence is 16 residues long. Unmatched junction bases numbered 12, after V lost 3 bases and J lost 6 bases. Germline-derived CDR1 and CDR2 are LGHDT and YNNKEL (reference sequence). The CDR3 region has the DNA TGTGCCAGCAGCCACTCCGGACTAGCGCTCCCCCCCGAGCAGTACTTC. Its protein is CASSHSGLALPPEQYF.

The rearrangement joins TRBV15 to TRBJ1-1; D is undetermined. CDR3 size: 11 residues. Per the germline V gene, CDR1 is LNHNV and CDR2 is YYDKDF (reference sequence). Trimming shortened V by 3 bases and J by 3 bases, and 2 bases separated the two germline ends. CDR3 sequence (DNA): TGTGCCACCAGCAGGTACACTGAAGCTTTCTTT. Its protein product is CATSRYTEAFF.